The 21 T cell receptor beta chains below all came from one sample that was sequenced in a study of blood T cells in healthy people across ages. Using a J-beta primer mix together with a sample-barcoded 5' primer, a second PCR was run for roughly 6 to 12 cycles. In TCRdb, the 5' RACE reads were re-called with MiXCR into one record per CDR3 protein. The table has 850,000 to 1,300,000 distinct CDR3 sequences, over 35% seen once. The sample taken for sequencing was blood. The receptors here all came from a woman aged 60-75 years in good health.

This clonotype was recorded only once. The V call is TRBV11-2, the J call TRBJ1-1; D is uncertain. The CDR3 sequence is 15 residues long. V lost 2 bases and J 3 bases, leaving 13 bases between the germline ends. Germline CDR1 reads SGHAT; CDR2 reads FQNNGV. Written as DNA, the CDR3 is TGTGCCAGCAGCTTAACCCTTAACGCCCACACTGAAGCTTTCTTT. Its translation is CASSLTLNAHTEAFF.

This clonotype was counted ten times or more. The V and J genes are TRBV12-3 or TRBV12-4 and TRBJ2-7; unclear D gene. This CDR3 has 12 amino acids. V shed 5 bases and J shed 6 bases, with 11 bases lying between them. In DNA, the CDR3 is TGTGCCAGCAGTCCGTGGGCCCGCGAGCAGTACTTC. This gives the protein CASSPWAREQYF.

The chain uses TRBV10-3 and TRBJ1-2; TRBD1 aligns across 12 bases. The CDR3 is 14 residues long. After removal of 8 bases from V and 4 bases from J, the junction contained 5 bases not matched to a gene. Per germline, CDR1 ENHRY and CDR2 SYGVKD. CDR3 sequence: CAIGGQGAGYGYTF. CDR3 in DNA: TGTGCCATCGGGGGACAGGGGGCCGGCTATGGCTACACCTTC.

The CDR3 loop is CASSPGPSREQYF. CDR3 DNA sequence: TGTGCCAGCAGTCCCGGACCTTCGCGGGAGCAGTACTTC. The chain has TRBV28 and TRBJ2-5; 7 nucleotides align to TRBD2. J gave up 11 bases and V 5 bases, and 11 bases lay outside the gene matches. The length of the CDR3 is 13 residues. The germline CDR1 and CDR2 sequences are MDHEN and SYDVKM.

The chain links TRBV25-1 to TRBJ2-7; D ambiguous. The V gene's germline CDR1 is MGHDK and CDR2 SYGVNS. The V end was cut by 0 bases, the J end by 0 bases, with 3 bases between. The CDR3 extends over 13 amino acids. The CDR3 DNA follows: TGTGCCAGCAGTGAATACTCCTCCTACGAGCAGTACTTC. It encodes CASSEYSSYEQYF.

This clonotype occurred a few times. The V and J genes are TRBV28 and TRBJ2-7, with no clear D. This CDR3 contains 15 residues. Germline CDR1 reads MDHEN; CDR2 reads SYDVKM. Trimming removed 6 bases at V and 7 bases at J, with 22 bases between. The CDR3 DNA reads TGTGCCAGCAGCCAAACCCTTGGAACTACGGAAGAGCAGTACTTC. This gives the protein CASSQTLGTTEEQYF.

Only a few counts were recorded for this clonotype. The genes are TRBV4-2 and TRBJ1-5, with D perhaps TRBD1 (5 bases). V was shortened by 1 base and J by 4 bases, with 11 bases between the two germline ends. The CDR3 contains 15 residues. Germline V gene sequence: CDR1 LGHNA, CDR2 YNFKEQ. CDR3 in DNA: TGTGCCAGCAGCCAAGGCGGGACGGAAAATCAGCCCCAGCATTTT. Its protein product is CASSQGGTENQPQHF.

This chain uses TRBV7-2 with TRBJ1-5; possible D gene TRBD1, 5 bases. V gave up 8 bases and J gave up 7 bases, with 21 bases separating them. Germline loops: CDR1 SGHTA, CDR2 FQGNSA. CDR3 size: 15 residues. CDR3 in amino acids: CASGTGGGGAQPQHF. The DNA of the CDR3 is TGTGCCAGCGGTACGGGGGGTGGAGGCGCCCAGCCCCAGCATTTT.

This clonotype appeared a few times. V and J are TRBV5-1 and TRBJ2-5, with D possibly matching TRBD1 (6 bases). V was trimmed by 4 bases and J by 1 base, leaving 14 bases between them. The CDR3 has 15 amino acids. Germline V gives CDR1 SGHRS, CDR2 YFSETQ. CDR3 sequence reads: CASSIPTGPQETQYF. The CDR3 bases are TGCGCCAGCAGCATACCTACAGGGCCCCAAGAGACCCAGTACTTC.

Concerning this clonotype itself: One end of the junction does not line up with germline, which may come from a read error. The V gene is TRBV11-2, the J gene TRBJ2-3, with D maybe TRBD2 (6 bases). Germline V gene data show CDR1 as SGHAT and CDR2 as FQNNGV. The CDR3 is made up of 14 amino acids. The CDR3 region has the DNA TGTGCCAGAAGCTTAATCCGGGAGCGGTATACGCAGTATTTT. This encodes CARSLIRERYTQYF.

This clonotype was counted a single time. This CDR3 reads CASSLSGTGVGTGELFF. For the CDR3, the DNA is TGTGCCAGCAGTTTATCGGGGACAGGGGTCGGCACCGGGGAGCTGTTTTTT. The gene calls are TRBV27 and TRBJ2-2; 10 positions agree with TRBD1. Germline assignment: CDR1 MNHEY and CDR2 SMNVEV (reference sequence). V gave up 0 bases and J gave up 4 bases; unmatched junction bases: 5. This CDR3 comprises 17 residues.

The table lists this clonotype with a few counts. This sequence joins TRBV4-1 and TRBJ2-5; 12 nucleotides match TRBD2. The V segment lost 1 base and the J segment 2 bases; nucleotides outside the gene matches: 11. The CDR3 sequence is 19 residues long. Germline CDR1 is MGHRA and CDR2 is YSYEKL. The CDR3 DNA is TGCGCCAGCAGCCAAGTTGTATCGGCTAGCGGGAGGGAACAAGAGACCCAGTACTTC. This sequence encodes CASSQVVSASGREQETQYF.

The table lists this clonotype with a count of one. The chain couples TRBV20-1 to TRBJ2-7; 8 nucleotides line up with TRBD2. Germline lookup yields CDR1 DFQATT and CDR2 SNEGSKA (reference sequence). The CDR3 covers 14 residues. Losses at the gene ends were 5 bases for V and 0 bases for J; bases not matched to a gene: 6. The CDR3 DNA follows: TGCAGTGCTTCTTATAGCGGGGACTCCTACGAGCAGTACTTC. This sequence encodes CSASYSGDSYEQYF.

The rearrangement joins TRBV6-1 to TRBJ1-1; no clear D gene. Deletions cut 7 bases from V and 0 bases from J, with 12 bases between. Germline V gene sequence: CDR1 MNHNS, CDR2 SASEGT. The CDR3 spans 14 residues. CDR3 residues: CASTLLWLNTEAFF. The CDR3 DNA reads as TGTGCCAGCACACTCCTCTGGTTGAACACTGAAGCTTTCTTT.

The chain carries TRBV4-1 and TRBJ2-4; 11 bases agree with TRBD2. TRBJ2-7 explains the end of the DNA better; the J call may be wrong. Germline loops: CDR1 MGHRA, CDR2 YSYEKL. The CDR3 has 16 amino acids. The CDR3 sequence: CASSPRISGRANEQYF. The CDR3 DNA reads TGCGCCAGCAGCCCAAGAATTAGCGGGAGGGCTAACGAGCAGTACTTC.

This clonotype was found a few times. The chain recombines TRBV7-2 with TRBJ2-1; no clear D gene. The CDR3 is 16 residues long. V lost 1 base, J lost 4 bases, and 14 bases lay in between. The germline CDR1 and CDR2 sequences are SGHTA and FQGNSA. The CDR3 protein is CASSLEPTPGYNEQFF. Here the CDR3 DNA reads TGTGCCAGCAGCTTAGAACCTACCCCAGGATACAATGAGCAGTTCTTC.

The chain carries TRBV3-1 and TRBJ2-5; TRBD2 matches 10 bases. CDR3 length: 16 amino acids. Germline V CDR1 and CDR2: LGHDT, YNNKEL (reference sequence). The trim removed 4 bases at V and 2 bases at J, leaving 7 bases unmatched. The CDR3 reads CASSLGLAEPQETQYF. DNA of the CDR3: TGTGCCAGCAGCCTCGGACTAGCGGAACCTCAAGAGACCCAGTACTTC.

V gene TRBV20-1 combines with J gene TRBJ2-7; D gene uncertain. Trimming took 0 bases from V and 0 from J, leaving 18 bases between them. The CDR3 has 17 residues. CDR1 and CDR2 from the germline V gene are DFQATT and SNEGSKA (reference sequence). CDR3 amino acids: CSARERLTGMISYEQYF. The DNA of the CDR3 is TGCAGTGCTAGAGAGCGCTTAACTGGGATGATCTCCTACGAGCAGTACTTC.

The chain uses TRBV29-1 and TRBJ2-3, with TRBD1 identical over 10 bases. J gave up 0 bases and V 7 bases, and 4 bases lay outside the gene matches. CDR1 SQVTM and CDR2 ANQGSEA come from the germline V gene. CDR3 size: 14 residues. CDR3 nucleotides: TGCAGCGCCGACAGGGGGCATAGCACAGATACGCAGTATTTT. It encodes CSADRGHSTDTQYF.

This chain joins TRBV6-2 or TRBV6-3 and TRBJ2-7; weak D call: TRBD1 (6 bases). Germline V gene lookup returns CDR1 MNHEY and CDR2 SVGEGT. The CDR3 runs 17 residues. The V and J ends lost 0 bases and 5 bases respectively, with 20 bases between them. CDR3 DNA: TGTGCCAGCAGTTACTCTACCCGGGACAACACCTGGGACGAGCAGTACTTC. Translation: CASSYSTRDNTWDEQYF.

V and J are TRBV7-2 and TRBJ2-3, with a possible D match to TRBD1 (5 bases). The length of the CDR3 is 13 residues. Germline V lookup: CDR1 SGHTA, CDR2 FQGNSA. The V gene lost 8 bases and the J gene lost 1 base, with 10 bases spanning the gap. The chain's CDR3 is CASGQTGTDTQYF. The CDR3 nucleotides are TGTGCCAGCGGGCAGACAGGCACAGATACGCAGTATTTT.